This T cell receptor beta chain was sequenced in a study of CD8 T cells in Susac syndrome. The study sequenced TCR beta in blood CD8+ and CD4+ T cells. Random hexamers served to reverse transcribe roughly 0.45 to 1 ug RNA. From the immunoSEQ multiplex PCR reads, TCRdb called clonotypes with MiXCR, one entry per CDR3 protein. The sample yields 100,000 or so distinct CDR3 sequences, around 95% seen once. Germline V lookup: CDR1 LGHDT, CDR2 YNNKEL (reference sequence). This CDR3 has 15 amino acids. Trimming removed 5 bases from V and 6 bases from J, with 19 bases in between. Sequenced: CD8+ T cells from PBMCs. The rearrangement links TRBV3-1 to TRBJ1-2; perhaps TRBD1 as D (5 bases). This clonotype was sampled from a human donor with Susac syndrome. CDR3 sequence: CASSSQTVLFHGYTF. CDR3 sequence (DNA): TGTGCCAGCAGCTCCCAGACAGTATTATTTCATGGCTACACCTTC.